One T cell receptor beta chain is described in this entry. At the DNA level, this CDR3 is encoded by other sequences in the same sample as well. The entry originates in a study of blood T cell repertoires in COVID-19. Study information: PBMCs, B-cell-depleted T cells, or T cells were the source of the cDNA or gDNA that made up the material.

TCRdb's copy holds only in-frame clones and misses some; the assay was immunoSEQ multiplex PCR. The data hold some 240,000 clones, with approximately 88% observed a single time. The CDR3 loop spans 14 amino acids. V dropped 0 bases and J dropped 4; count of bases not matched to a gene: 3. Germline V gene sequence: CDR1 SGHRS, CDR2 YFSETQ. This clonotype was obtained from a man aged 55 to 70 who had recovered from COVID-19. Sequenced material: peripheral blood. This chain uses TRBV5-1 with TRBJ1-1, with 7 nucleotides matching TRBD1. This CDR3 reads CASSLGQGGTEAFF. The CDR3, as DNA: TGCGCCAGCAGCTTGGGACAGGGCGGCACTGAAGCTTTCTTT. The whole variable domain, remainder taken from reference TRBV5-1 and TRBJ1-1, is KAGVTQTPRYLIKTRGQQVTLSCSPISGHRSVSWYQQTPGQGLQFLFEYFSETQRNKGNFPGRFSGRQFSNSRSEMNVSTLELGDSALYLCASSLGQGGTEAFFGQGTRLTVV.